This entry concerns a single TCR beta chain. Its antigen is still unknown. This CDR3 is built from 14 residues. The germline CDR1 and CDR2 sequences are SGHKS and YYEKEE (reference sequence). Trimming at V came to 4 bases and at J to 7 bases, leaving 6 bases not matched to a gene. The data were obtained in a study of cytomegalovirus exposure and HLA in healthy donors. PCR used 60 Vbeta primers and 13 Jbeta primers. Some clones are missing from TCRdb's copy, which holds only in-frame ones; the method was immunoSEQ multiplex PCR. The sample records approximately 88,000 clones, around 64% being singletons. Study-wide results and caveats: Accurate prediction of most subjects' HLA-A and HLA-B alleles from TCR beta sequences was reported. Sequencing depth across donors, presence/absence analyses assumed, was roughly uniform.

The rearrangement links TRBV5-5 to TRBJ2-1, with 9 bases aligning to TRBD2. Sequencing used PBMCs. This receptor was obtained from a man between 60 and 75 years old in good health and CMV-seronegative. The CDR3 DNA reads TGTGCCAGCAGCAGCGGGGGGCAGGGTAATGAGCAGTTCTTC. This translates into CASSSGGQGNEQFF.